Listed below are T cell receptor beta chains from one sample, sequenced in a study of blood T cells in healthy people across ages. MiXCR, applied by TCRdb to the 5' RACE reads, yields one record per CDR3 protein. Of under 950,000 distinct CDR3 sequences in the sample, about 24% were seen once. Sequencing was carried out using blood. The receptors originated from an older man in good health. Both conserved end residues are part of each CDR3. Size tells how often a clone was seen (once, few, many) or the class of an expanded clone, and some rows leave it out.

clone_size	v_call	cdr3_aa
-	TRBV20-1	CSARTNDRGPRPYGYTF
-	TRBV5-1	CASSQTGASNQPQHF
few	TRBV6-5	CATQRSGDGDTQYF
-	TRBV12-3/TRBV12-4	CASRRQAWGNQPQHF
-	TRBV5-1	CASSLRAGRQETQYF
-	TRBV7-2	CASSPARRDTQYF
-	TRBV20-1	CSARGLAGVGEQYF
few	TRBV10-1	CAGTPSGANVLTF
few	TRBV11-3	CASSPNLDPREQFF
few	TRBV7-2	CASSLGRQAYGYTF
few	TRBV7-2	CAGSFPSTDTQYF
-	TRBV20-1	CSSWTGENYGYTF
-	TRBV6-4	CASSVDRVSAEAFF
-	TRBV5-6	CASVPEGTQNNEQFF
-	TRBV5-1	CASSDFWGLNLDTQYF
few	TRBV6-5	CASSYNGGDTQYF
-	TRBV2	CASSDGSTNEKLFF
-	TRBV7-6	CASSRRDTEKLFF
many	TRBV20-1	CSALTRFTGELFF
once	TRBV25-1	CASSDVGFTDTQYF
-	TRBV6-6	CASGERGAEAFF
-	TRBV18	CASSVGQAHNEQFF
-	TRBV20-1	CSARDRVNTEAFF
few	TRBV10-2	CASSERAFSGANVLTF
few	TRBV5-1	CASSFISQFGGDTQYF
few	TRBV7-6	CASSLASGGVRESYNEQFF
-	TRBV10-3	CAISDGKEPRSGANVLTF
-	TRBV7-2	CASSLGGWETQYF
-	TRBV20-1	CSARDGLETSGPVEQYF
-	TRBV7-9	CASSYPGPEAFF
few	TRBV7-2	CASSVRGSDTQYF
few	TRBV2	CASSGDFPSYNEQFF
-	TRBV5-1	CASSLDTDTEAFF
few	TRBV12-3/TRBV12-4	CASSLVPQGGYTF
few	TRBV29-1	CSVEVGVVLQTTTAQYF
-	TRBV27	CASSSLSTGSNEKLFF
many	TRBV7-9	CASSLGGTTF
few	TRBV10-3	CAISRTSGTNEQFF
few	TRBV27	CASQGGGYNQPQHF
-	TRBV24-1	CATSDQYQSREQFF
-	TRBV5-1	CASSFPTGPFTDTQYF
many	TRBV3-1	CASSYEGLAGAFTDTQYF
-	TRBV29-1	CSAARQETYEQYF
once	TRBV20-1	CGARDRRAYNEQFF